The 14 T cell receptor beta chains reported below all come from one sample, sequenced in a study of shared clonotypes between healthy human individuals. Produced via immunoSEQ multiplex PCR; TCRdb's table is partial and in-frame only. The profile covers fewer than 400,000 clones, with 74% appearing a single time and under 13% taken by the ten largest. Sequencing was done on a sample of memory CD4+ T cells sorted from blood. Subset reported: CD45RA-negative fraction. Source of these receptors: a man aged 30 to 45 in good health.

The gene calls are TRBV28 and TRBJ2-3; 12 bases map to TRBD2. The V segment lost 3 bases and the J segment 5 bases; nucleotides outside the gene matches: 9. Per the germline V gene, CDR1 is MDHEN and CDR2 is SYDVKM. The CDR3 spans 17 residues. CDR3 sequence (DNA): TGTGCCAGCAGTTTCAGGTCTAGCGGGAGGGCCCGAGATACGCAGTATTTT. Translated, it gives CASSFRSSGRARDTQYF.

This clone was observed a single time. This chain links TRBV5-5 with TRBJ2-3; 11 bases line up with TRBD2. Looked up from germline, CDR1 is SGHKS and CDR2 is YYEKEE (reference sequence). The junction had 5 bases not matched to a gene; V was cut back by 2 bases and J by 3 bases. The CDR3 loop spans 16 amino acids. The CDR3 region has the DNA TGTGCCAGCAGCTTTTTAGCGGGAGGGCCTACAGATACGCAGTATTTT. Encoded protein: CASSFLAGGPTDTQYF.

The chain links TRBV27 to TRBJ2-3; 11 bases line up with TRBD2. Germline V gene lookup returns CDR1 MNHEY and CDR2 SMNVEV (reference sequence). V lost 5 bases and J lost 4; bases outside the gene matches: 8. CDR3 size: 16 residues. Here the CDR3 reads CASSGPTSGRSDTQYF. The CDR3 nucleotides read TGTGCCAGCAGTGGGCCAACTAGCGGGAGATCAGATACGCAGTATTTT.

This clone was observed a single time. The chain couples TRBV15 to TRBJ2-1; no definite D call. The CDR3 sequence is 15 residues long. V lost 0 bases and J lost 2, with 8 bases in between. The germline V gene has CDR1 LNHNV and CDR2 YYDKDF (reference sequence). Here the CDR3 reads CATSRETDAYNEQFF. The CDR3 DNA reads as TGTGCCACCAGCAGAGAAACAGACGCCTACAATGAGCAGTTCTTC.

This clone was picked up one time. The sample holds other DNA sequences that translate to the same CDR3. The CDR3 reads CASSPPLQGSTDTQYF. DNA of the CDR3: TGTGCCAGCAGTCCACCGCTACAGGGAAGCACAGATACGCAGTATTTT. The rearrangement joins TRBV27 to TRBJ2-3; a possible D gene is TRBD1 (6 bases). The CDR3 covers 16 residues. CDR1 is MNHEY and CDR2 is SMNVEV in the germline V gene (reference sequence). The germline V and J ends were trimmed by 5 bases and 0 bases, with 15 bases remaining between them.

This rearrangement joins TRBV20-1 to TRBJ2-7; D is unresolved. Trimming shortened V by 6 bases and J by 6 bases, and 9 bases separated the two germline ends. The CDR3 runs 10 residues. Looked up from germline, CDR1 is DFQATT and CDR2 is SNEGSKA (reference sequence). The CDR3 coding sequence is TGCAGTGCCCTAGAATTCGAGCAGTACTTC. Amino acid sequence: CSALEFEQYF.

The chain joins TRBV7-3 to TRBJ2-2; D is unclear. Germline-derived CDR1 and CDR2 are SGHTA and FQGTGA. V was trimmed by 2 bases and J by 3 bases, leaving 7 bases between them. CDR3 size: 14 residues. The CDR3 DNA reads TGTGCCAGCAGCTTATTCAGCCACACCGGGGAGCTGTTTTTT. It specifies CASSLFSHTGELFF.

The CDR3, as DNA: TGTGCCAGCATGGGGACAGGGAAGGCACTGTTTTTT. Amino acid sequence: CASMGTGKALFF. V usage is TRBV2 and J usage is TRBJ2-2, with 9 bases lining up with TRBD1. Trimming took 7 bases from V and 14 from J; bases not matched to a gene: 8. Germline CDR1 reads SNHLY; CDR2 reads FYNNEI. The CDR3 has 12 residues.

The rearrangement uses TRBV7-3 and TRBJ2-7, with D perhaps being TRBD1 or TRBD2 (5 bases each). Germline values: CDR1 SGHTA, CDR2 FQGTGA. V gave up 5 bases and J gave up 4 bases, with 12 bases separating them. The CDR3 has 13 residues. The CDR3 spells CASSPRDGYEQYF. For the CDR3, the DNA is TGTGCCAGCAGCCCAAGGGACGGATACGAGCAGTACTTC.

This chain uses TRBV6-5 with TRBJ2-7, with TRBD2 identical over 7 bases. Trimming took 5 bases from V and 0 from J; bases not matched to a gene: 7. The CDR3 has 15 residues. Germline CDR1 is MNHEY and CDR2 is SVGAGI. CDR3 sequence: CASSNAGLLSYEQYF. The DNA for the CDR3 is TGTGCCAGCAGTAACGCGGGACTACTCTCCTACGAGCAGTACTTC.

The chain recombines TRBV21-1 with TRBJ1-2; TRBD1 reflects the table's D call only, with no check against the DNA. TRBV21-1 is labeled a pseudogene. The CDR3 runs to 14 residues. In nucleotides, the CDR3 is TGTGCCAGCAGCAAATTGACAGGGGGTTATGGCTACACCTTC. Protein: CASSKLTGGYGYTF.

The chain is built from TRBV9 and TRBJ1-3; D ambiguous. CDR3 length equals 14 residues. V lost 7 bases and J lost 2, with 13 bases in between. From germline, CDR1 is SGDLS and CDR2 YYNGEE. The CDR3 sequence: CASRRSAAGNTIYF. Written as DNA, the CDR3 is TGTGCCAGCCGCCGGAGTGCGGCTGGAAACACCATATATTTT.

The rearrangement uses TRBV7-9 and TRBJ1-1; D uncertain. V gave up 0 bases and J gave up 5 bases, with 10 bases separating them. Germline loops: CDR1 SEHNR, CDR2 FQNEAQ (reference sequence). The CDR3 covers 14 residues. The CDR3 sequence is CASSLATSGTEAFF. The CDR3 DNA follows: TGTGCCAGCAGCTTAGCGACCAGTGGAACTGAAGCTTTCTTT.

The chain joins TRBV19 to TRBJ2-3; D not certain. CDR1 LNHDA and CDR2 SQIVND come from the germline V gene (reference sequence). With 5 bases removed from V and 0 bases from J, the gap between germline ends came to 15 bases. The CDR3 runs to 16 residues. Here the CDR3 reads CASSQLLGHSTDTQYF. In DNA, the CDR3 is TGTGCCAGTAGTCAATTACTTGGGCACAGCACAGATACGCAGTATTTT.